Listed below are T cell receptor beta chains from one sample, sequenced in a study of tumor and adjacent non-tumor tissue in lung cancer. Via MiXCR, TCRdb re-called the multiplex PCR reads, giving one row per CDR3 protein. The data show more than 120,000 distinct CDR3 sequences, around 65% seen once. Sample: lung tumor tissue. Source of these receptors: a man in his sixties with small cell lung cancer. Each CDR3 is given with its conserved first and last residue. The D gene is left open where the match is weak. Size values are once, few and many counts, or a class for expanded clones, and some rows have none.

clone_size d_call j_call v_call cdr3_nt cdr3_aa
. . TRBJ2-1 TRBV6-5 TGTGCCAGCAGGAATGCGGCTCTCAACGAGCAGTTCTTC CASRNAALNEQFF
. . TRBJ2-6 TRBV6-1 TGTACCGGCAGTGAGGATACGGGTTCTGGGGCCGACGTCCTGACTTTC CTGSEDTGSGADVLTF
. . TRBJ1-5 TRBV4-2 TGTGCCAGCAGCGGGGAGCGGGGTAGCAATCAGCCCCAGCATTTC CASSGERGSNQPQHF
. . TRBJ2-6 TRBV20-1 TGCAGTGCTAGCTCCAAAGGTCTACCATCTGGGGCCAACGTCCTGACTTTC CSASSKGLPSGANVLTF
few . TRBJ2-5 TRBV11-1 TGTGCCAGCAACTTAATAGGGTCCCCAAGAGGATTTCAAGAGACCCAATACTTC CASNLIGSPRGFQETQYF
. TRBD1 TRBJ1-2 TRBV7-8 TGTGCCAGCATCTGGGACAGAGGGCTCTATGGCTACACCTTC CASIWDRGLYGYTF
large TRBD2 TRBJ2-3 TRBV12-3/TRBV12-4 TGTGCCAGCAGCGAGCTCGGACTAGCGGGCGGCACAGATACGCAGTATTTT CASSELGLAGGTDTQYF
. . TRBJ2-5 TRBV7-9 TGTGCCAGCAGCCCCCTCCAAGAGACCCAGTACTTC CASSPLQETQYF
. . TRBJ2-5 TRBV20-1 TGCAGTGCTAATTACAGAAAAGACACCCAGTACTTC CSANYRKDTQYF
once TRBD1 TRBJ1-5 TRBV20-1 TGCAGTGCTAGAGATATGTCGACAGGGGGTTGTCAGCCCCAGCATTTT CSARDMSTGGCQPQHF
. TRBD1 TRBJ2-7 TRBV6-5 TGTGCCAGCAGGTCCTACAGGGGGGCCTATGAGCAGTACTTC CASRSYRGAYEQYF
. . TRBJ1-5 TRBV12-3/TRBV12-4 TGTGCCAGCAGTTTAGGTATCAATCAGCTCCAGCATTTT CASSLGINQLQHF
. . TRBJ2-3 TRBV25-1 TGTGCCAGCAGGCAGCGGAGGGCCCAGACAGATACGCAGTATTTT CASRQRRAQTDTQYF
. . TRBJ1-5 TRBV20-1 TGCAGTGCTAGTTCCGGGAATAGCGATCAGCCCCAACATTTT CSASSGNSDQPQHF
many TRBD1 TRBJ1-1 TRBV12-3/TRBV12-4 TGTGCCAGCAGTTTAGTCGGGACAGGGCGAGCTTTCTTT CASSLVGTGRAFF
few . TRBJ2-7 TRBV12-3/TRBV12-4 TGTGCCAGCAGCCCGTCCCCCGACAGTGTGCAGTACTTC CASSPSPDSVQYF
once . TRBJ1-3 TRBV20-1 TGCAGTGCTAGTTCTAGTACAACTGGAAACACCATATATTTT CSASSSTTGNTIYF
. TRBD1 TRBJ2-2 TRBV11-2 TGTGCCAGCAGCCACAGGGGGCCAACCGTGGAGCTGTTTTTT CASSHRGPTVELFF
. TRBD2 TRBJ2-2 TRBV29-1 TGCAGCGTATGGGAGGGGACCGGGGAGCTGTTTTTT CSVWEGTGELFF
. TRBD2 TRBJ2-3 TRBV19 TGTGCCAGTAAGTTTCAAGCGGGAGTTTCGTCCGGCACAGATACGCAGTATTTT CASKFQAGVSSGTDTQYF
. TRBD2 TRBJ2-1 TRBV11-2 TGTGCCAGCAGCTCGAATCCCGGGACTAGGAGTAATGAGCAGTTCTTC CASSSNPGTRSNEQFF
few . TRBJ1-1 TRBV20-1 TGCAGTGCCAGGGTTTTCCACGCAGAAACTTTCTTT CSARVFHAETFF
many . TRBJ2-4 TRBV29-1 TGCAGCGTTGGAAACCGGGCTAACATTCAGTACTTC CSVGNRANIQYF
. TRBD2 TRBJ2-7 TRBV7-9 TGTGCCAGCAGCTTATCCCTAGCGGGTTCCCGAGGAGAGCAGTACTTC CASSLSLAGSRGEQYF
. . TRBJ2-1 TRBV11-1 TGTGCCAGCAGCTTAACTACAGTGGGATACAATGAGCAGTTCTTC CASSLTTVGYNEQFF
once . TRBJ1-1 TRBV6-6 TGTGCCTGCAGTTTGTACAGGAACACTGAAGCTTTCTTT CACSLYRNTEAFF
. . TRBJ1-2 TRBV11-2 TGTGCCAGCAGCTGGTCGAGGGGCGTAGGCTATGGCTACGCCTTC CASSWSRGVGYGYAF
many . TRBJ2-5 TRBV20-1 TGCAGTGCTAGAGATCCACAGACCCAAGAGACCCAGTACTTC CSARDPQTQETQYF
. . TRBJ1-1 TRBV12-3/TRBV12-4 TGTGCCAGCAGTTCCAACAGGGCCACTGAAGCTTTCTTT CASSSNRATEAFF
many TRBD2 TRBJ2-7 TRBV6-1 TGTGCCAGCAGTGAACTACTAGCGGCAGGCGAGCAGTACTTC CASSELLAAGEQYF
. . TRBJ1-3 TRBV20-1 TGCAGTACCAGGGGAGAGGGGGGAAACACCATATATTTT CSTRGEGGNTIYF
. TRBD1 TRBJ1-5 TRBV28 TGTGCTAGCAGTAAGACAGGGGAGGCGAGCGATCAGCCCCAGCATTTT CASSKTGEASDQPQHF
once . TRBJ2-2 TRBV12-3/TRBV12-4 TGTGCCAGCAGTTTAAACTCCCCCGGGGAGCTGTTATTT CASSLNSPGELLF
medium-sized TRBD2 TRBJ2-1 TRBV29-1 TGCAGCGTTGCCGGGACTAGTTTTCAGTTCTTC CSVAGTSFQFF
few . TRBJ2-3 TRBV19 TGTGCCAGTTCAATCCGGGGGAGATCTAGTACAGATACGCAGTATTTT CASSIRGRSSTDTQYF
. . TRBJ2-1 TRBV4-1 TGCGCCAGCAGTCAAGGTGAGGCCCCCTACAAAGAGCAGTTCTTC CASSQGEAPYKEQFF
once TRBD2 TRBJ2-1 TRBV12-3/TRBV12-4 TGTGCCAGCAGTGGACTAGCGGCACCCCCATCCCTACTGGATGAGCATTTCTTC CASSGLAAPPSLLDEHFF
. . TRBJ2-1 TRBV20-1 TGCAGTGCTAGAGCCCGTAAGAACAATGAGCAGTTCTTC CSARARKNNEQFF
. . TRBJ2-7 TRBV7-8 TGTGCCAGCAGGCTCGAATACGCCAGGCCTTACGAGCAGCACTTC CASRLEYARPYEQHF
. . TRBJ1-4 TRBV6-1 TGTGTCAGCAGTAGTGCGGTTTCTAATGAAAAACTGTTTTTT CVSSSAVSNEKLFF
. . TRBJ2-3 TRBV20-1 TGCAATGCTATCAATCGGGGATATACGCATTATTTT CNAINRGYTHYF
. . TRBJ1-5 TRBV12-3/TRBV12-4 TGTGCCAGCAATTTGGGGGCGGGGACTCAGCCCCAGCATTTT CASNLGAGTQPQHF
. . TRBJ1-1 TRBV11-3 TGTGCCAGCAGCTTAGGGTTTGTGCGGGGGCGTACTGAAGCTTTCTTT CASSLGFVRGRTEAFF
. . TRBJ2-4 TRBV20-1 TGCAGTGCTACCCAGGGTCTCAGAATGGAAAACATTCAGTACTTC CSATQGLRMENIQYF
many . TRBJ2-7 TRBV20-1 TGCAGTGCTCGAAGACAGGACACGTCCTACGAGCAGTACTTC CSARRQDTSYEQYF
. TRBD2 TRBJ2-1 TRBV5-4 TGTGCCAGCAGCCTTCTAGCGGGGGACTACAATGAGCAGTTCTTC CASSLLAGDYNEQFF
. . TRBJ2-1 TRBV28 TGTGCCAGCAGTTTGCCCCCAAACCAGTATTTCTTC CASSLPPNQYFF